The clone carrying this T cell receptor beta chain was recorded a few times. The CDR3 totals 15 residues. Trimming removed 3 bases from V and 6 bases from J, with 15 bases in between. Germline V lookup: CDR1 MNHEY, CDR2 SVGEGT. The data were produced by immunoSEQ multiplex PCR, yet TCRdb's version contains in-frame clones alone and is incomplete. The sample has a few hundred thousand clones; around nine tenths are singletons. This record belongs to a study of Ad26.COV2.S vaccination and SARS-CoV-2 variants. Looking at the study overall: COV1001, an Ad26.COV2.S trial, supplied this vaccine-arm donor. Dosing was one shot or two shots 56 days apart.

Treatment defined: roughly 19 received Ad26.COV2.S at low or high dose, single or two shots; 5 received placebo; per-sample allocation not given. Samples were taken on day 63 after the first vaccine or placebo injection. The rearrangement links TRBV6-2 or TRBV6-3 to TRBJ2-1; D possibly corresponds to TRBD2 (6 bases). The source of this sequence is a person between 18 and 65 years old who received the Ad26.COV2.S COVID-19 vaccine or a placebo. The starting material was peripheral blood, obtained in a trial of Ad26.COV2.S vaccine versus placebo. CDR3 DNA: TGTGCCAGCAGTTATAACCTAGCGTCGGCCAATGAGCAGTTCTTC. This translates into CASSYNLASANEQFF.